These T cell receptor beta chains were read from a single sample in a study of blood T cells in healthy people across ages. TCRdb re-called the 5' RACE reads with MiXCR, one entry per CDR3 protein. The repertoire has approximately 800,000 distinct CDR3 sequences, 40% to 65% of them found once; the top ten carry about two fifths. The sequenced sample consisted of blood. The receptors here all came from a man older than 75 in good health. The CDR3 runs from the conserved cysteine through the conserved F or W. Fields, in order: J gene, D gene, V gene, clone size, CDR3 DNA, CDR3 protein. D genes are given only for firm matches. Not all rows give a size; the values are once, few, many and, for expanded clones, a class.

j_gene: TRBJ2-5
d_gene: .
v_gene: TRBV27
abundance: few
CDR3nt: TGTGCCAGCAGTTTATGGGGAGGAGGGGGAGGACCTCGAGAGCAGTACTTC
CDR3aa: CASSLWGGGGGPREQYF

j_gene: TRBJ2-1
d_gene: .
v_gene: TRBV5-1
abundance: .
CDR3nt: TGCGCCCGACTACGGGTCTACATATACAATGAGCAGTTCTTC
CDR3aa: CARLRVYIYNEQFF

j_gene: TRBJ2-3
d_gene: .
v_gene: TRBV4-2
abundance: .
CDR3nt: TGTGCCAGCAGCAGTGAAGATACGCAGTATTTT
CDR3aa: CASSSEDTQYF

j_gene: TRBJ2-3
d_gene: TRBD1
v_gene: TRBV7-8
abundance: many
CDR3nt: TGTGCCAGCAGCCCGGGACAGGGGGCAGATACGCAGTATTTT
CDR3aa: CASSPGQGADTQYF

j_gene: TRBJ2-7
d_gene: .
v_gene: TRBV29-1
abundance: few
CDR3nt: TGCAGCGTTGGGAGGTCCTACGAGCAGTACTTC
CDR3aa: CSVGRSYEQYF

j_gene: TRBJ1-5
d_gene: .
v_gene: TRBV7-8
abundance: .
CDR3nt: TGTGCCAGCAGCTGGCCGGGTACCGGCAATCAGCCCCAGCATTTT
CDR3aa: CASSWPGTGNQPQHF

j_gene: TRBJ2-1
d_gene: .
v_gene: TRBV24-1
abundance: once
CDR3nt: TGTGCCACCAGTGATCCCAGGGGAACCCACAATGAGCAGTTCTTC
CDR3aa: CATSDPRGTHNEQFF

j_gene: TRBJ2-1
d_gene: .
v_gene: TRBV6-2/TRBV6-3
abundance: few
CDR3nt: TGTGCCAGCAGCCTCGCGAACAATGAGCAGTTCTTC
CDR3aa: CASSLANNEQFF

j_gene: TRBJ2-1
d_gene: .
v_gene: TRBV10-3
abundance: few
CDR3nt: TGTGCCATCAGGACGGACAGTCTCTCCTCCTACAATGAGCAGTTCTTC
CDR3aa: CAIRTDSLSSYNEQFF

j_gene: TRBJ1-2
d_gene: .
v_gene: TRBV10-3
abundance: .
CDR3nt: TGTGCCATCAGTGAGTCGGGAGGGGCCGCTAACTATGGCTACACCTTC
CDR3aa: CAISESGGAANYGYTF

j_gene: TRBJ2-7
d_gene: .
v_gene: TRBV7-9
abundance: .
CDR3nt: TGTGCCAGCAGCTTAGAGGGTAGGGTAGTTCCCCCCTACGAGCAGTACTTC
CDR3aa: CASSLEGRVVPPYEQYF

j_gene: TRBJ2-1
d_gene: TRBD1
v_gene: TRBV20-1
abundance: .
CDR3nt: TGCAGTGCTAGGGGGGACAGAGACTACAATGAGCAGTTCTTC
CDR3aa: CSARGDRDYNEQFF

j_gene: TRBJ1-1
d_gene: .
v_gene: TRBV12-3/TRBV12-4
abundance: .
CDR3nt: TGTGCCAGCAACCTTCCACGGAACACTGAAGCTTTCTTT
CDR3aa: CASNLPRNTEAFF

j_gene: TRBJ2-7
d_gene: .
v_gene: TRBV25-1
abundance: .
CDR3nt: TGTGCCAGCAGTTCCTCGGGTGGGTTTCGCCACGAGCAGTACTTC
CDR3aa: CASSSSGGFRHEQYF

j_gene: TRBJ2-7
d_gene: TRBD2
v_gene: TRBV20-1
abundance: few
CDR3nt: TGCAGTGCTAGACCAAAGCCGGGACTAGCGGAAAATGCCTACGAGCAGTACTTC
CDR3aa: CSARPKPGLAENAYEQYF

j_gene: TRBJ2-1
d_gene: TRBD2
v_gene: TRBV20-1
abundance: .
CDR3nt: TGCAGTGCTAGAGTACCTAGCGGGACCTACAATGAGCAGTTCTTC
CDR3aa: CSARVPSGTYNEQFF

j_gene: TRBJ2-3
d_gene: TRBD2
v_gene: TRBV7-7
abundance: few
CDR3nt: TGTGCCAGCAGCGGACGTGGACTAGCGGGAGACGGCAGATACGCGTATTTT
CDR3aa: CASSGRGLAGDGRYAYF

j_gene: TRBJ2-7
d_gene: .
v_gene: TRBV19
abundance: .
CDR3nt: TGTGCCAGTAGTATCGTAGCGAGCAGCTCCTACGAGCAGTACTTC
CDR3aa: CASSIVASSSYEQYF

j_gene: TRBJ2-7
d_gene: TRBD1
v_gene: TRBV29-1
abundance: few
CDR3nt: TGCAGCGTTGGACAGGGTGGTTTCGAGCAGTACTTC
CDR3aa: CSVGQGGFEQYF

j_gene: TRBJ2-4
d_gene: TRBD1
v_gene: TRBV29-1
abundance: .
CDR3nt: TGCAGCGTTCCCGGGCAGGGGGCTCCCATTCAGTACTTC
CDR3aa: CSVPGQGAPIQYF

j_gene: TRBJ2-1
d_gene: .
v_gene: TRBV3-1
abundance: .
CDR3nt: TGTGCCAGCAGCCAAGATATGTGGCGACTGGCGGTCCACAATGAGCAGTTCTTC
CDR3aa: CASSQDMWRLAVHNEQFF

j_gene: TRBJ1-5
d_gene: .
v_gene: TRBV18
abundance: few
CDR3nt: TGTGCCAGCTCACCAGCGGGACTTAATCAGCCCCAGCATTTT
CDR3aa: CASSPAGLNQPQHF

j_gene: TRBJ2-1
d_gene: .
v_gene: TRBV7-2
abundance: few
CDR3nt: TGTGCCAGCAGCCGTCGAACTAGAGCGGACGCCCACAATGAGCAGTTCTTC
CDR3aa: CASSRRTRADAHNEQFF

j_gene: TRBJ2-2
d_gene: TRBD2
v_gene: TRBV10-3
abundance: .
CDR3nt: TGTGCCATCAGTGAGTCGATGGGACTAGCGGAACTGAACACCGGGGAGCTGTTTTTT
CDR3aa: CAISESMGLAELNTGELFF

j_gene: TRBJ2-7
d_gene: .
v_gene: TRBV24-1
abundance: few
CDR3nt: TGTGCCACCAGTGATCCCCTCGGGGGTTTTGCCTACGAGCAGTACTTC
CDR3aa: CATSDPLGGFAYEQYF

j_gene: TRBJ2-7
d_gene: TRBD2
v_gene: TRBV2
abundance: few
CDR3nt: TGTGCCAGCAGGGGGCTAGCGGGAGGTCCCTACGAGCAGTACTTC
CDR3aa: CASRGLAGGPYEQYF

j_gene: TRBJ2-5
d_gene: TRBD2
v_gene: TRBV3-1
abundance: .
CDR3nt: TGTGCCAGCAGCCCTAGGACTAGCGGGAGTATTCTCGGTGAGACCCAGTACTTC
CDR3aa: CASSPRTSGSILGETQYF

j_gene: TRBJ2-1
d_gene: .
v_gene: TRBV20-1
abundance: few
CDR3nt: TGCAGTGCTAGAGCTTCGTCGAGGCAGGGCCATGAGCAGTTCTTC
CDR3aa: CSARASSRQGHEQFF

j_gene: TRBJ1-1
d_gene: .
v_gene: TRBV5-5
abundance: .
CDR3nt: TGTGCCAGCAGCCCGAGGGGAGGGGAGAGGACTGAAGCTTTCTTT
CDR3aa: CASSPRGGERTEAFF

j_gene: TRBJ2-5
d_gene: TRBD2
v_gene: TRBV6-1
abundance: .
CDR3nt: TGTGCCAGCATCAAGAGACTAGCGGGAGCCCAAGAGACCCAGTACTTC
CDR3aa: CASIKRLAGAQETQYF

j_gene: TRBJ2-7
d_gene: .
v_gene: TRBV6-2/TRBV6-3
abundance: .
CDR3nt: TGTGCCAGCAGTTACCGTCCCCGGGGTTCCTCCTACAATGAGCAGTACTTC
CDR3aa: CASSYRPRGSSYNEQYF

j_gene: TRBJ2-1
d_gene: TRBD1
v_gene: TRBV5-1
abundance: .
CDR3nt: TGCGCCAGCAGCTTGGGGTCCAGACAGGGAGCGAGGGAGCAGTTCTTC
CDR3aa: CASSLGSRQGAREQFF

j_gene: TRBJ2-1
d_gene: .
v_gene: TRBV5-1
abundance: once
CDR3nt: TGCGCCAGCAGCTTAGGCCTGGGCAGCGGTCCGATGGGCAGCGATGAGCAGTTCTTC
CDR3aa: CASSLGLGSGPMGSDEQFF

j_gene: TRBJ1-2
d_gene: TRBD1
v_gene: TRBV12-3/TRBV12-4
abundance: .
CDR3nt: TGTGCCAGCAGTTTTGCGGGACAGGTGCGGCATGGCTACACCTTC
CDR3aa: CASSFAGQVRHGYTF

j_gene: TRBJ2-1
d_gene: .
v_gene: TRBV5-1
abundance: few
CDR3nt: TGCGCCAGCAGCCCCGAAGGGGGGCCCAAAACTTACAATGAGCAGTTCTTC
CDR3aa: CASSPEGGPKTYNEQFF

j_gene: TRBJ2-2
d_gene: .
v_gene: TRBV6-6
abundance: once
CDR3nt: TGTGCCAGCACCGCGAGAACGGCATCGAACACCGGGGAGCTGTTTTTT
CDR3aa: CASTARTASNTGELFF

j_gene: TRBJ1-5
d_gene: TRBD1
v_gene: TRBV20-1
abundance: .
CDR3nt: TGCAGTGCTGGCGGACAGGAGGATATCGGGCAGCCCCAGCATTTT
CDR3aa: CSAGGQEDIGQPQHF

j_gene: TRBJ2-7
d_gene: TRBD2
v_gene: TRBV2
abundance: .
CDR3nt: TGTGCCAGCACCAGTAGCGGGAACGAGCAGTACTTC
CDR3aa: CASTSSGNEQYF

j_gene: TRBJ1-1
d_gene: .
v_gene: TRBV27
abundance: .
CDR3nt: TGTGCCAGCAGTTGGGGTAAACAGGGTGGGACTGAAGCTTTCTTT
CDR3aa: CASSWGKQGGTEAFF

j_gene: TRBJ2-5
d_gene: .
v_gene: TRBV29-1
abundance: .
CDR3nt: TGCAGTGTTACCGGGAGCGGCCAAGGGACCCAGTACTTC
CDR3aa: CSVTGSGQGTQYF

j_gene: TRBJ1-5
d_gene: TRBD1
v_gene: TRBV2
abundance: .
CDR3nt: TGTGCCAGCAGTGGACAGGGGAATGGCAATCAGCCCCAGCATTTT
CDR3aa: CASSGQGNGNQPQHF

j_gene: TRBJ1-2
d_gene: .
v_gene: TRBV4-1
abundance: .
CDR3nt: TGCGCCAGCAGCCAAGATTTGCCAGGGCGGTACGGCCACACCTTC
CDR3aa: CASSQDLPGRYGHTF

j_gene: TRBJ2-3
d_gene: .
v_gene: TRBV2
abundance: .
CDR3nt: TGTGCCAGCAGTGAAAGCAGCACAGATACGCAGTATTTT
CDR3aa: CASSESSTDTQYF

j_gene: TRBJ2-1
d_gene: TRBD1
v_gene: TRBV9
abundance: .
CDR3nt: TGTGCCAGCAGCCCCGAAATAGGGGACAGGGGCAATGAGCAGTTCTTC
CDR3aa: CASSPEIGDRGNEQFF

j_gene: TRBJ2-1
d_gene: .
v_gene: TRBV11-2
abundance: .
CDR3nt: TGTGCCAGCAGCGAAAGGGCGTATGAGCAGTTCTTC
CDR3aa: CASSERAYEQFF

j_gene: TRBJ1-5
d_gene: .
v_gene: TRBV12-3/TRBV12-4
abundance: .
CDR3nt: TGTGCCAGCAGTTTAGCGGGGAGTCAGCCCCAGCATTTT
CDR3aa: CASSLAGSQPQHF

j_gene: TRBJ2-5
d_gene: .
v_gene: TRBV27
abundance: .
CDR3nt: TGTGCCAGCAGTTTCCTTTCTCAGGGAATTGGAGAGACCCAGTACTTC
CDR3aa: CASSFLSQGIGETQYF